The 26 T cell receptor beta chains below were found in one sample sequenced in a study of blood T cell repertoires in COVID-19. TCRdb's table, derived via immunoSEQ multiplex PCR, lists solely in-frame clones and lacks some. The repertoire holds 30,000 to 40,000 clones, with approximately 69% as singletons. The sample comprised peripheral blood. All receptors derive from a man between 70 and 80 years old with COVID-19, enrolled during active disease.

This clone was counted between two and nine times. The gene calls are TRBV4-1 and TRBJ2-3; D might be TRBD2 (7 bases). Germline V gene lookup returns CDR1 MGHRA and CDR2 YSYEKL. This CDR3 is 16 amino acids long. Trimming shortened V by 0 bases and J by 0 bases, and 10 bases separated the two germline ends. CDR3 DNA sequence: TGCGCCAGCAGCCAAGAGGGGGGGCCCAGCACAGATACGCAGTATTTT. Protein product: CASSQEGGPSTDTQYF.

In its sample, this clone ranks as large. The chain joins TRBV14 to TRBJ2-7; 9 positions match TRBD2. Germline lookup yields CDR1 SGHDN and CDR2 FVKESK. Trimming took 6 bases from V and 4 from J; bases not matched to a gene: 7. The CDR3 is 14 residues long. CDR3 sequence reads: CASRISGRVYEQYF. The CDR3 nucleotides are TGTGCCAGCAGAATTAGCGGGAGAGTGTACGAGCAGTACTTC.

This clone occurred a few times. The chain has TRBV28 and TRBJ1-2; TRBD1 aligns across 9 bases. The CDR3 sequence is 14 residues long. V lost 2 bases to trimming and J lost 4 bases; unmatched junction nucleotides: 2. The germline gives CDR1 MDHEN, CDR2 SYDVKM. The CDR3 loop is CASSLGDRAYGYTF. CDR3 nucleotide sequence: TGTGCCAGCAGTTTAGGGGACAGGGCCTATGGCTACACCTTC.

The chain recombines TRBV5-6 with TRBJ1-2; maybe TRBD1 (6 bases). The CDR3 has 14 amino acids. V was pared by 4 bases and J by 6 bases, with 16 bases between. CDR1 is SGHDT, CDR2 YYEEEE, per germline. CDR3 sequence: CASSGTRGVDGYTF. In DNA, the CDR3 is TGTGCCAGCAGCGGAACCAGGGGAGTGGATGGCTACACCTTC.

This sequence joins TRBV18 and TRBJ1-1; D gene unclear. The germline V and J ends were trimmed by 6 bases and 0 bases, with 5 bases remaining between them. Per the germline V gene, CDR1 is KGHSH and CDR2 is LQKENI. This CDR3 is built from 12 residues. The CDR3: CASSTVNTEAFF. CDR3 bases: TGTGCCAGCTCCACGGTGAACACTGAAGCTTTCTTT.

The table lists this clone with a count of one. V and J are TRBV29-1 and TRBJ2-7, with 10 bases aligning to TRBD2. This CDR3 region has 15 residues. The ends lost 5 bases at V and 0 bases at J; junction bases unmatched: 7. From germline, CDR1 is SQVTM and CDR2 ANQGSEA. The CDR3 bases are TGCAGCGTTAAGAGCCTAGCGGGAGACTCCTACGAGCAGTACTTC. As protein: CSVKSLAGDSYEQYF.

The rearrangement uses TRBV7-3 and TRBJ1-2, with D tentatively TRBD1 (5 bases). Per the germline V gene, CDR1 is SGHTA and CDR2 is FQGTGA. V gave up 2 bases and J gave up 8 bases, with 12 bases separating them. This CDR3 contains 13 residues. The CDR3 here is CASSLEQATGYTF. The CDR3 coding sequence is TGTGCCAGCAGCTTAGAACAGGCCACCGGCTACACCTTC.

The chain employs TRBV19 and TRBJ1-1, with 7 bases fitting TRBD1. Germline loops: CDR1 LNHDA, CDR2 SQIVND (reference sequence). This CDR3 spans 13 amino acids. V trimming: 4 bases; J trimming: 4 bases; junction bases outside the gene matches: 3. The CDR3 protein is CASSRQGGTEAFF. DNA for the CDR3: TGTGCCAGTAGTAGGCAGGGGGGCACTGAAGCTTTCTTT.

This clone was observed a few times. The chain carries TRBV28 and TRBJ1-4; D unclear. From germline, CDR1 is MDHEN and CDR2 SYDVKM. V was cut by 5 bases and J by 8 bases, with 6 bases left in between. The length of the CDR3 is 11 residues. The CDR3 DNA reads as TGTGCCAGCAGTAATCAAGAAAAACTGTTTTTT. It specifies CASSNQEKLFF.

The rearrangement links TRBV6-1 to TRBJ1-1; D gene unclear. Germline V CDR1 and CDR2: MNHNS, SASEGT. The CDR3 is 12 amino acids. V was clipped by 3 bases and J by 6 bases, with 8 bases between them. CDR3 coding DNA: TGTGCCAGCAGTGATGGAGTGGCTGAAGCTTTCTTT. Amino acids: CASSDGVAEAFF.

This clone came up once. The J gene is TRBJ2-7, the V gene TRBV19, with 7 bases fitting TRBD1. This CDR3 spans 14 amino acids. J gave up 4 bases and V 6 bases, and 9 bases lay outside the gene matches. Germline CDR1 reads LNHDA; CDR2 reads SQIVND (reference sequence). The CDR3 nucleotides are TGTGCCAGTAGCACACAGGGGCGATTATACGAGCAGTACTTC. It translates to CASSTQGRLYEQYF.

The V gene is TRBV10-3, the J gene TRBJ2-1; 8 bases line up with TRBD2. The CDR3 totals 17 residues. The germline V gene has CDR1 ENHRY and CDR2 SYGVKD. The ends lost 3 bases at V and 4 bases at J; junction bases unmatched: 11. The CDR3, as DNA: TGTGCCATCAGTGATCCACCGGGTGGCGGGGGGTACAATGAGCAGTTCTTC. Translated: CAISDPPGGGGYNEQFF.

The chain joins TRBV18 to TRBJ1-1, with D perhaps matching TRBD1 (5 bases). The CDR3 consists of 15 residues. V was trimmed by 3 bases and J by 6 bases, leaving 17 bases between them. Germline V gives CDR1 KGHSH, CDR2 LQKENI. The CDR3 DNA reads TGTGCCAGCTCACCGGGGGGACTCAAGACGGCTGAAGCTTTCTTT. It yields the protein CASSPGGLKTAEAFF.

The chain is built from TRBV4-3 and TRBJ1-1, with D tentatively TRBD1 (6 bases). Germline CDR1 reads LGHNA; CDR2 reads YSLEER. With 1 base removed from V and 2 bases from J, the gap between germline ends came to 8 bases. This CDR3 has 14 amino acids. The CDR3: CASSQGTANTEAFF. The DNA for the CDR3 is TGCGCCAGCAGCCAAGGGACAGCCAACACTGAAGCTTTCTTT.

This sequence joins TRBV19 and TRBJ1-5; TRBD1 matches 7 bases. CDR1 and CDR2 (germline): LNHDA, SQIVND (reference sequence). The V and J ends lost 9 bases and 4 bases, in that order; junction bases with no gene match: 3. The CDR3 has 12 residues. CDR3 in amino acids: CASEQGNQPQHF. CDR3 DNA sequence: TGTGCCAGCGAACAGGGGAATCAGCCCCAGCATTTT. The variable domain in full, with the rest retrieved from reference TRBV19 and TRBJ1-5, is DGGITQSPKYLFRKEGQNVTLSCEQNLNHDAMYWYRQDPGQGLRLIYYSQIVNDFQKGDIAEGYSVSREKKESFPLTVTSAQKNPTAFYLCASEQGNQPQHFGDGTRLSIL.

This clone is judged medium-sized. The V and J genes are TRBV19 and TRBJ2-5; 7 nucleotides line up with TRBD2. The CDR3 contains 16 residues. Trimming at V came to 6 bases and at J to 0 bases, leaving 10 bases not matched to a gene. Germline V gene data show CDR1 as LNHDA and CDR2 as SQIVND (reference sequence). The CDR3 DNA sequence: TGTGCCAGTAGAGGGACTACAAGATGGTACCAAGAGACCCAGTACTTC. This sequence encodes CASRGTTRWYQETQYF.

V gene TRBV11-3 combines with J gene TRBJ2-5, with D possibly TRBD1 on 7 matching bases. Germline CDR1 SGHNT, CDR2 YENEEA. V was cut by 5 bases and J by 7 bases, with 14 bases left in between. The CDR3 covers 13 residues. The CDR3, as DNA: TGTGCCAGCAGCGCCCGTCAGGGGGGGACCCAGTACTTC. The encoded protein is CASSARQGGTQYF.

V is TRBV4-3 and J is TRBJ1-2, with D hard to call. CDR3 length: 13 residues. Deletions cut 2 bases from V and 8 bases from J, with 12 bases between. Germline values: CDR1 LGHNA, CDR2 YSLEER. The CDR3 sequence is CASSQPPYGGYTF. The CDR3 DNA sequence: TGCGCCAGCAGCCAACCTCCATACGGGGGCTACACCTTC.

The chain couples TRBV19 to TRBJ1-6; tentatively, D is TRBD1 (6 bases). Germline-derived CDR1 and CDR2 are LNHDA and SQIVND (reference sequence). Trimming pared 6 bases from V and 7 bases from J, leaving 13 bases between. This CDR3 is built from 14 residues. The CDR3 DNA follows: TGTGCCAGTAGCCCGGGACACTTAAATTCACCCCTCCACTTT. Residues: CASSPGHLNSPLHF.

The V gene is TRBV4-1, the J gene TRBJ2-7, with 7 positions matching TRBD2. This CDR3 has 14 amino acids. Germline V gene data show CDR1 as MGHRA and CDR2 as YSYEKL. J gave up 4 bases and V 4 bases, and 7 bases lay outside the gene matches. The CDR3 is CASSLRRGSYEQYF. As DNA, the CDR3 is TGCGCCAGCAGCCTTCGGCGGGGGAGTTACGAGCAGTACTTC.

For the CDR3, the DNA is TGTGCCAGCTCACCATACAGGGGTTCCTTTGCAACTAATGAAAAACTGTTTTTT. This gives the protein CASSPYRGSFATNEKLFF. V is TRBV18 and J is TRBJ1-4; TRBD1 aligns across 7 bases. After removal of 2 bases from V and 0 bases from J, the junction contained 9 bases not matched to a gene. The CDR3 extends over 18 amino acids. CDR1 and CDR2 from the germline V gene are KGHSH and LQKENI.

This clone was seen more than once but under ten times. This chain joins TRBV29-1 and TRBJ1-2, with a possible D match to TRBD1 (6 bases). The CDR3 has 15 amino acids. Trimming pared 6 bases from V and 0 bases from J, leaving 17 bases between. The germline gives CDR1 SQVTM, CDR2 ANQGSEA. CDR3 in amino acids: CSVTSSTGSNYGYTF. The CDR3 DNA reads TGCAGCGTAACCTCCTCGACAGGATCTAACTATGGCTACACCTTC.

The rearrangement links TRBV5-4 to TRBJ2-7; possible D gene TRBD1, 6 bases. V was shortened by 0 bases and J by 3 bases, with 7 bases between the two germline ends. Per the germline V gene, CDR1 is SGHNT and CDR2 is YYREEE (reference sequence). This CDR3 spans 13 amino acids. The CDR3 region is CASSLGQDYEQYF. DNA for the CDR3: TGTGCCAGCAGCTTGGGACAGGACTACGAGCAGTACTTC.

This chain uses TRBV5-6 with TRBJ1-2; 7 bases align to TRBD1. There are 14 residues in the CDR3. V trimming: 3 bases; J trimming: 1 base; junction bases outside the gene matches: 3. From germline, CDR1 is SGHDT and CDR2 YYEEEE. CDR3 bases: TGTGCCAGCAGCTACAGGGGAGTTAACTATGGCTACACCTTC. Encoded protein: CASSYRGVNYGYTF.

The chain recombines TRBV21-1 with TRBJ1-2; the table's D call of TRBD1 was not tested on the DNA. TRBV21-1 is listed as a pseudogene. CDR3 size: 15 residues. DNA for the CDR3: TGTGCCAGCAGCAAAGGTAGGGGGTGTAACTATGGCTACACCTTC. This codes for CASSKGRGCNYGYTF.

The chain combines TRBV6-2 or TRBV6-3 with TRBJ2-7; the match to TRBD1 covers 8 bases. The V segment lost 6 bases and the J segment 12 bases; nucleotides outside the gene matches: 16. The germline CDR1 and CDR2 sequences are MNHEY and SVGEGT. This CDR3 has 14 amino acids. CDR3 residues: CASSRPPDRALRYF. The CDR3 bases are TGTGCCAGCAGCCGTCCGCCGGACAGGGCCTTAAGGTACTTC.